The entry below gives a single T cell receptor (beta chain) sequence along with its context. The V end was cut by 3 bases, the J end by 5 bases, with 10 bases between. Germline V gives CDR1 KGHSH, CDR2 LQKENI. This CDR3 has 13 residues. Using its own MiXCR run on the RT-PCR reads, TCRdb lists one record per CDR3 protein. Counted here are about 410,000 distinct CDR3 sequences, about a sixth occurring once; the ten biggest clones make up less than 8.5%. This sample stems from a study of patients and donors after allogeneic stem cell transplantation. The sample comprised blood, either unsorted or a sorted T cell fraction (not recorded which). The sequence came from a human donor who was either an allogeneic HSCT recipient or a stem cell or donor lymphocyte infusion donor (not recorded which). It is not recorded whose cells these are; they may come from a transplant donor. The rearrangement joins TRBV18 to TRBJ1-1; D unclear. The CDR3 nucleotides are TGTGCCAGCTCACCGTATAGTGAGACTGAAGCTTTCTTT. Protein product: CASSPYSETEAFF.